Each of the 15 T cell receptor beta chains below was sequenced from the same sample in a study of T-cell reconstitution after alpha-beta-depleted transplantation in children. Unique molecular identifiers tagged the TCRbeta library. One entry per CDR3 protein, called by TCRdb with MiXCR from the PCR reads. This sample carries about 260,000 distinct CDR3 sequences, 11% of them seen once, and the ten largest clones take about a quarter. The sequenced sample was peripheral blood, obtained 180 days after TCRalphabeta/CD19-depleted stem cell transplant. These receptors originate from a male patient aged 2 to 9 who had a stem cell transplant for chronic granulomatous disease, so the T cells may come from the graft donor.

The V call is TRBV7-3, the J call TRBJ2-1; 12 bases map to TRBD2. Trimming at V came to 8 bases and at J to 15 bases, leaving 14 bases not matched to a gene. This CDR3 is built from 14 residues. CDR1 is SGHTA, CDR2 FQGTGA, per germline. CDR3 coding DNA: TGTGCCAGCGCCGAGGGACTAGCGGGCGGTAGTAGGTTCTTC. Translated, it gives CASAEGLAGGSRFF.

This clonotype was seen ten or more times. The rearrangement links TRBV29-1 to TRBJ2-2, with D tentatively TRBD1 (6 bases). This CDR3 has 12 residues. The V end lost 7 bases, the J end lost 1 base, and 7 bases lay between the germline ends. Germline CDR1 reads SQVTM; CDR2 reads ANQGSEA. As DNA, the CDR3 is TGCAGCGCGACAGGGAACACCGGGGAGCTGTTTTTT. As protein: CSATGNTGELFF.

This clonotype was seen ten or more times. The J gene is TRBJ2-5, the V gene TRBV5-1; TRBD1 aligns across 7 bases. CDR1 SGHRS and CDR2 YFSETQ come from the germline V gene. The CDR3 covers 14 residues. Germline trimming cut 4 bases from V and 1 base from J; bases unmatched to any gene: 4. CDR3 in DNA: TGCGCCAGCAGCAGGACAGGTGTCCAAGAGACCCAGTACTTC. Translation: CASSRTGVQETQYF. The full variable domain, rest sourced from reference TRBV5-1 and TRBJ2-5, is KAGVTQTPRYLIKTRGQQVTLSCSPISGHRSVSWYQQTPGQGLQFLFEYFSETQRNKGNFPGRFSGRQFSNSRSEMNVSTLELGDSALYLCASSRTGVQETQYFGPGTRLLVL.

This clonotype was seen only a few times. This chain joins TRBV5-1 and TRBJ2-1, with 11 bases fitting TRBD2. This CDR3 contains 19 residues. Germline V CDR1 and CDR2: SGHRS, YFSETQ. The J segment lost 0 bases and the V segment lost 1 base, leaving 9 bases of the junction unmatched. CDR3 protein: CASSLSKGTSGGSYNEQFF. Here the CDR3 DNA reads TGCGCCAGCAGCTTGTCCAAAGGGACTAGCGGTGGCTCCTACAATGAGCAGTTCTTC.

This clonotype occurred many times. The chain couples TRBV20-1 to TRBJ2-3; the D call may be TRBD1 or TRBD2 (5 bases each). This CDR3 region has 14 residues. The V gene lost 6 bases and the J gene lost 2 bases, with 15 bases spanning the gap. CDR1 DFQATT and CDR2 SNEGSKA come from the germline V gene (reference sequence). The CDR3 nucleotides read TGCAGTGCAACAGTTGGGGGAGTCACAGATACGCAGTATTTT. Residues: CSATVGGVTDTQYF.

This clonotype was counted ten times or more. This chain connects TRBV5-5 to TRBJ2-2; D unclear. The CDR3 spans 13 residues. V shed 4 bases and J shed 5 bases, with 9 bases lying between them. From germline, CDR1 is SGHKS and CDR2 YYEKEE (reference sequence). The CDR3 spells CASSGTATGELFF. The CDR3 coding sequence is TGTGCCAGCAGCGGAACAGCTACCGGGGAGCTGTTTTTT.

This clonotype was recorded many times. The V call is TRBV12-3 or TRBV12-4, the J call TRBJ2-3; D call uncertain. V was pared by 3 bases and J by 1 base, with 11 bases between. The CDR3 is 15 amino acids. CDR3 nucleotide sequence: TGTGCCAGCAGTTTTAAAGTTTTGCGCACAGATACGCAGTATTTT. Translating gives CASSFKVLRTDTQYF.

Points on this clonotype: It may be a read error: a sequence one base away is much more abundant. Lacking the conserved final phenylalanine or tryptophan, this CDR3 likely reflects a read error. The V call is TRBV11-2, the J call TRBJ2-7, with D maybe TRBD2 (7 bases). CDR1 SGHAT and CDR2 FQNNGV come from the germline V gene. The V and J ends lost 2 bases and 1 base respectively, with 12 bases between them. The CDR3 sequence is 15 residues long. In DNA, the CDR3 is TGTGCCAGCAGCTTATCGGGGGGACATTCCTACGAGCAGTACTCC. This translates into CASSLSGGHSYEQYS.

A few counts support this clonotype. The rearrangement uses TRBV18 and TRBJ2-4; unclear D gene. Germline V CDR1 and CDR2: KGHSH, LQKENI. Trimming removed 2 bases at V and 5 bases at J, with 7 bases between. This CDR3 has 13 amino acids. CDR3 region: CASSPVGQNIQYF. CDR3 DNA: TGTGCCAGCTCACCAGTCGGCCAAAACATTCAGTACTTC.

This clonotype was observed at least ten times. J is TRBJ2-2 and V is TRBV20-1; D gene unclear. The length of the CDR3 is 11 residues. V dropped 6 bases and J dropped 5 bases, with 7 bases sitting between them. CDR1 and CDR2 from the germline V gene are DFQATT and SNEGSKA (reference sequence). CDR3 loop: CSAPRTGELFF. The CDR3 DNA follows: TGCAGTGCCCCTCGGACCGGGGAGCTGTTTTTT.

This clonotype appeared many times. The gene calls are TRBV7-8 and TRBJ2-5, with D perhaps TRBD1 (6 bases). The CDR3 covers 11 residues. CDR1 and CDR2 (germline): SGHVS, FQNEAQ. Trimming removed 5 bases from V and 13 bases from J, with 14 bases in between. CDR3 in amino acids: CASSPQGPLYF. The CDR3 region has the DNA TGTGCCAGCAGCCCACAGGGTCCATTGTACTTC.

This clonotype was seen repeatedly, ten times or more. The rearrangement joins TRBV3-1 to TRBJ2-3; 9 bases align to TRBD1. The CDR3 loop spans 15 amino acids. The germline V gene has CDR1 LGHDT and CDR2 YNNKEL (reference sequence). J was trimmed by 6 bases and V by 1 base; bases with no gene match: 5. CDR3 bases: TGTGCCAGCAGCCAAGTCACAGGGGGCGGCGATACGCAGTATTTT. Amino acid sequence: CASSQVTGGGDTQYF.

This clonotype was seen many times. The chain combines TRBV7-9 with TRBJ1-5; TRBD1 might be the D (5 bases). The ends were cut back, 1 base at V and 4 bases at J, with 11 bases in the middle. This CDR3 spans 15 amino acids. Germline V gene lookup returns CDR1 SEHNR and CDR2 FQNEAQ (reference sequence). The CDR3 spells CASSLGDAFNQPQHF. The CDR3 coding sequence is TGTGCCAGCAGCTTAGGGGACGCGTTTAATCAGCCCCAGCATTTT.

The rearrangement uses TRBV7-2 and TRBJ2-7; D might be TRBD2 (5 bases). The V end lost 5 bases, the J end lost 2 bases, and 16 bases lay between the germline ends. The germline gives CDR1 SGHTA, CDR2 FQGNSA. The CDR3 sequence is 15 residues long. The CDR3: CASSPYWGEAYEQYF. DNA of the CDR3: TGTGCCAGCAGCCCGTACTGGGGAGAAGCCTACGAGCAGTACTTC. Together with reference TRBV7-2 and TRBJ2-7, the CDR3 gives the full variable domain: GAGVSQSPSNKVTEKGKDVELRCDPISGHTALYWYRQSLGQGLEFLIYFQGNSAPDKSGLPSDRFSAERTGGSVSTLTIQRTQQEDSAVYLCASSPYWGEAYEQYFGPGTRLTVT.

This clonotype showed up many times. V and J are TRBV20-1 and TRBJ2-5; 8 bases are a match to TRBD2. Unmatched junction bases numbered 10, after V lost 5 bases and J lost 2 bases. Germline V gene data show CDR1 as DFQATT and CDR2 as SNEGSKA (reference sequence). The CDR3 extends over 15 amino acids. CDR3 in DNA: TGCAGTGCTGTATGGCTGACGGGAGGGCAAGAGACCCAGTACTTC. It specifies CSAVWLTGGQETQYF.